This T cell receptor (beta chain) comes out of a study of T cell responses to AZD1222 COVID-19 vaccine. The study, taken as a whole, reports: White British people made up most donors, females outnumbered males, and clonal diversity was possibly underestimated. As reported, nearly half of all spike-specific TCRs target variant regions that are unmutated.

CDR3 length: 16 amino acids. With 3 bases clipped from V and 3 bases from J, the junction kept 9 bases outside the gene matches. Germline V CDR1 and CDR2: MNHEY, SVGEGT. Clones were sequenced by immunoSEQ multiplex PCR, and TCRdb holds only the in-frame ones, with some missing. Here the sample spans roughly 150,000 clones, roughly 89% being singletons. Points on this clone: What it binds is unknown.

The material was peripheral blood, obtained 28 days after the second AZD1222 dose. The source is an adult who received the AZD1222 COVID-19 vaccine. The chain recombines TRBV6-2 or TRBV6-3 with TRBJ2-7, with 9 bases fitting TRBD2. The CDR3 bases are TGTGCCAGCAGTTATGTCCGGTCTAGCGGGGTCTACGAGCAGTACTTC. Protein product: CASSYVRSSGVYEQYF.